This T cell receptor beta chain was identified in a study of T cells in tuberculosis. Turning to the study itself: T cells were selected with CD1B tetramers loaded with glucose monomycolate.

Unmatched junction bases numbered 3, after V lost 6 bases and J lost 2 bases. This CDR3 has 13 residues. Germline V CDR1 and CDR2: LNHDA, SQIVND (reference sequence). General study findings and limits: T cells binding CD1B-GMM tetramer weakly possibly escaped the sort.

No alpha-beta pairing information exists for these sequences. Clones were sequenced by immunoSEQ multiplex PCR, and TCRdb holds only the in-frame ones, with some missing. The table shows 85,000 to 90,000 clones, with approximately 91% occurring only once. Cells were sorted from thawed PBMC rested overnight and stained with GMM-loaded CD1B tetramer, viability dye and anti-CD3. C32 glucose monomycolate from Rhodococcus equi was loaded onto the CD1B tetramers. CD14-expressing monocytes were removed from PBMC before cryopreservation and sorting. The TCR was taken from an adult woman with latent tuberculosis. Sample: CD1b-GMM tetramer-negative cells sorted from PBMCs. This chain links TRBV19 with TRBJ1-1; 7 bases match TRBD1. As DNA, the CDR3 is TGTGCCAGTAGGGGACAGTCCAACACTGAAGCTTTCTTT. Protein: CASRGQSNTEAFF. The whole variable domain, filled in from reference TRBV19 and TRBJ1-1, reads DGGITQSPKYLFRKEGQNVTLSCEQNLNHDAMYWYRQDPGQGLRLIYYSQIVNDFQKGDIAEGYSVSREKKESFPLTVTSAQKNPTAFYLCASRGQSNTEAFFGQGTRLTVV.